These T cell receptor beta chains were read from a single sample in a study of T cell responses to AZD1222 COVID-19 vaccine. Here immunoSEQ multiplex PCR was the method, and the copy in TCRdb shows in-frame clones only, minus some. The repertoire holds 95,000 to 130,000 clones, with about 90% as singletons. The specimen comprised peripheral blood, sampled on day 0 of AZD1222 vaccination. The receptors derive from an adult in good health. Both conserved end residues are trimmed from each CDR3. D genes are given only for firm matches.

D gene: .; V gene: TRBV5-1; CDR3 protein: ASSLGRQLSDTQY
D gene: .; V gene: TRBV28; CDR3 protein: ASSYPGNRIPLH
D gene: .; V gene: TRBV9; CDR3 protein: ASSSSLQGEKLF
D gene: .; V gene: TRBV28; CDR3 protein: ASSFLGSGSSYEQY
D gene: .; V gene: TRBV27; CDR3 protein: ASRPREEGGYT
D gene: TRBD1; V gene: TRBV4-1; CDR3 protein: ASRGDSQNYGYT
D gene: .; V gene: TRBV5-6; CDR3 protein: ASSRVGDKGLLGYT
D gene: .; V gene: TRBV7-2; CDR3 protein: ASSLASGFVSEKLF
D gene: .; V gene: TRBV7-9; CDR3 protein: ASSVSVASETQY
D gene: .; V gene: TRBV2; CDR3 protein: ASSEAQGSNSPLH
D gene: .; V gene: TRBV19; CDR3 protein: ASSAAGHTEAF
D gene: TRBD1; V gene: TRBV28; CDR3 protein: ASSSPGQGSNQPQH
D gene: .; V gene: TRBV2; CDR3 protein: ASTRAKETQY
D gene: .; V gene: TRBV7-9; CDR3 protein: ASSEPVKDANYGYT
D gene: .; V gene: TRBV28; CDR3 protein: ASRSARGPPSY
D gene: TRBD1; V gene: TRBV19; CDR3 protein: ASSPGQGVYEQY
D gene: .; V gene: TRBV28; CDR3 protein: AIWGASTGELF
D gene: .; V gene: TRBV5-6; CDR3 protein: ASSLRGRVGNQPQH
D gene: .; V gene: TRBV30; CDR3 protein: AWSKGVNTGELF
D gene: .; V gene: TRBV7-2; CDR3 protein: ASSRTGNGGYT
D gene: .; V gene: TRBV18; CDR3 protein: ASSPSDTIY
D gene: .; V gene: TRBV19; CDR3 protein: ASSRILSLGAF
D gene: TRBD1; V gene: TRBV30; CDR3 protein: AWSGTGITEAF
D gene: .; V gene: TRBV3-1/TRBV3-2; CDR3 protein: ASSPEEQETQY
D gene: TRBD2; V gene: TRBV19; CDR3 protein: ASSMGPAGGQNEQF
D gene: .; V gene: TRBV30; CDR3 protein: AWSSGPSQPQH
D gene: .; V gene: TRBV30; CDR3 protein: AWSPSQHQPQH
D gene: .; V gene: TRBV5-6; CDR3 protein: ASSLPGAEETQY
D gene: .; V gene: TRBV3-1/TRBV3-2; CDR3 protein: ASSLGRFPDTQY
D gene: .; V gene: TRBV6-1; CDR3 protein: ASSEQGNTGELF
D gene: TRBD2; V gene: TRBV9; CDR3 protein: ASSAQGGGYNEQF
D gene: .; V gene: TRBV28; CDR3 protein: ASSFTLGSSYNSPLH
D gene: .; V gene: TRBV2; CDR3 protein: ASGDYTEAF
D gene: TRBD1; V gene: TRBV4-1; CDR3 protein: ASSNPGQTNEKLF
D gene: .; V gene: TRBV2; CDR3 protein: ASRPRTGRRNEQF
D gene: .; V gene: TRBV28; CDR3 protein: ASGGFSDTQY
D gene: TRBD1; V gene: TRBV3-1/TRBV3-2; CDR3 protein: ASSLSTGQGFSGNTIY
D gene: TRBD1; V gene: TRBV4-1; CDR3 protein: ASSQVPDRILETQY
D gene: .; V gene: TRBV30; CDR3 protein: AWSVSLDRQY
D gene: TRBD2; V gene: TRBV29-1; CDR3 protein: SVEGTSPMGI